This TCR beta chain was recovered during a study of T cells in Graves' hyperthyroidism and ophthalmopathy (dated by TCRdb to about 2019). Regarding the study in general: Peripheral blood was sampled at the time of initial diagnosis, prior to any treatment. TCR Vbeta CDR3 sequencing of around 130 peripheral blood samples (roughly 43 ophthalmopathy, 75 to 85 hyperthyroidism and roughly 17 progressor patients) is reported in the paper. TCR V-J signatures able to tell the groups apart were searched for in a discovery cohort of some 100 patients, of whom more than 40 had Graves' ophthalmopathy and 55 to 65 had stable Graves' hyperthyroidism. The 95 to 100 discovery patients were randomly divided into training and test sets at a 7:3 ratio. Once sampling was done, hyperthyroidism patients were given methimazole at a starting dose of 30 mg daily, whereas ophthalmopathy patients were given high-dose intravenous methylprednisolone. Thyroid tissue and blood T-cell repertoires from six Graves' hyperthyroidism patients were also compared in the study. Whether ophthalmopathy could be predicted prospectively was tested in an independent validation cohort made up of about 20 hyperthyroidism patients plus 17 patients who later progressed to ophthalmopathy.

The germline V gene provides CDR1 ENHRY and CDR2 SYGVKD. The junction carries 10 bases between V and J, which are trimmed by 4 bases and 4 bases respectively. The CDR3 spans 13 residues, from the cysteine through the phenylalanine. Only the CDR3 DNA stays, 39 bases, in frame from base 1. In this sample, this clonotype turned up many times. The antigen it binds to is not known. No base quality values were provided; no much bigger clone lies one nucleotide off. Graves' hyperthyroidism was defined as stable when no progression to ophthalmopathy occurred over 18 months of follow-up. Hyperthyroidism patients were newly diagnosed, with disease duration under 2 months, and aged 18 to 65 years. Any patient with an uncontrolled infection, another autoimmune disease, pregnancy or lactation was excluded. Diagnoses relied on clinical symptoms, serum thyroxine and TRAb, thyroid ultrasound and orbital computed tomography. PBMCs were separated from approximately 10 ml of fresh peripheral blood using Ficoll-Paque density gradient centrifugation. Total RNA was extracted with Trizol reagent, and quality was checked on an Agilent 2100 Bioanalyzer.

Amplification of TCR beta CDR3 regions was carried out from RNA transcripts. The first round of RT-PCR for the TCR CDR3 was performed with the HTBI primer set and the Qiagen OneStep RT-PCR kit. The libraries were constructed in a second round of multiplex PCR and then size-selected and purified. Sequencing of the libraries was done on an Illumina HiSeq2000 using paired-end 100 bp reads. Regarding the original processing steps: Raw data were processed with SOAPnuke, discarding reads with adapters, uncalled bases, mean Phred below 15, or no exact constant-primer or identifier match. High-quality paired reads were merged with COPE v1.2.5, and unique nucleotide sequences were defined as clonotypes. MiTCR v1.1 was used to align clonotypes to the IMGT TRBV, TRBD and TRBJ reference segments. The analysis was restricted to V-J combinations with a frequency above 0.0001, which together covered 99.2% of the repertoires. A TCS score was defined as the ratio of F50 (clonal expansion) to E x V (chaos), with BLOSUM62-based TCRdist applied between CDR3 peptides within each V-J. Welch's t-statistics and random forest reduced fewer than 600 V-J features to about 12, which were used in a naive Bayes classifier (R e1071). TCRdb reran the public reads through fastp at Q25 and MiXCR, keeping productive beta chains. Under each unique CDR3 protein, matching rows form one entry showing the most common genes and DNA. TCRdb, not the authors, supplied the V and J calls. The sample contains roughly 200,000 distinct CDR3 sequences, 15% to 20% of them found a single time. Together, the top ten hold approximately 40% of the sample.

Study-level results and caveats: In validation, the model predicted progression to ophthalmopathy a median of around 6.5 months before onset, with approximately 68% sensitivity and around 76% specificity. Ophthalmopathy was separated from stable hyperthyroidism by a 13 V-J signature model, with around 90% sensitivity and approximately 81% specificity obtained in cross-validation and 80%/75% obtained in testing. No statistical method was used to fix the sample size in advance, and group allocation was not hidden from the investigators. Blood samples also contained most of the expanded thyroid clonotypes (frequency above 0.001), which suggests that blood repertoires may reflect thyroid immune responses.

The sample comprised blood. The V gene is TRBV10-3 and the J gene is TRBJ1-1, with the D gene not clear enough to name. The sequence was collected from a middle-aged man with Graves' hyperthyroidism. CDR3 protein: CAISATSATEAFF. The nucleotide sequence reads TGTGCCATCAGTGCTACGTCGGCCACTGAAGCTTTCTTT.